One sample yielded the 6 T cell receptor beta chains listed below, sequenced in a study of Ad26.COV2.S vaccination and SARS-CoV-2 variants. Generated by immunoSEQ multiplex PCR, the TCRdb table keeps only in-frame clones and is missing some. Of under 150,000 clones listed, roughly 88% were seen once; the top ten hold 4% to 6%. The sequencing used peripheral blood, collected after recovery from COVID-19. Receptors were obtained from a human donor who had recovered from COVID-19.

The table lists this clone with a count of one. The chain recombines TRBV4-1 with TRBJ2-5; 9 bases fit TRBD1. V dropped 3 bases and J dropped 5; count of bases not matched to a gene: 7. The V gene's germline CDR1 is MGHRA and CDR2 YSYEKL. The CDR3 totals 15 residues. The CDR3 reads CASSHHGTGIETQYF. The CDR3 region has the DNA TGCGCCAGCAGCCACCACGGGACAGGGATCGAGACCCAGTACTTC.

This chain joins TRBV28 and TRBJ1-5; no firm D call. CDR1 is MDHEN and CDR2 is SYDVKM in the germline V gene. The CDR3 runs to 16 residues. Trimming cost V 5 bases and J 3 bases, with 17 bases left between them. The CDR3 sequence: CASSRPLGVNNQPQHF. The CDR3 nucleotides read TGTGCCAGCAGTCGACCTCTCGGCGTCAACAATCAGCCCCAGCATTTT.

The chain links TRBV27 to TRBJ2-7; D remains ambiguous. V was cut by 2 bases and J by 2 bases, with 13 bases left in between. This CDR3 is 15 amino acids long. Germline V CDR1 and CDR2: MNHEY, SMNVEV (reference sequence). CDR3 region: CASSLRAQGTYEQYF. CDR3 in DNA: TGTGCCAGCAGTTTACGGGCCCAAGGGACCTACGAGCAGTACTTC.

This clone occurred a few times. The chain combines TRBV3-1 (or the pseudogene TRBV3-2) with TRBJ1-1, with no clear D. Trimming pared 0 bases from V and 6 bases from J, leaving 2 bases between. CDR1 LGHDT and CDR2 YNNKEL come from the germline V gene (reference sequence). There are 11 residues in the CDR3. Written as DNA, the CDR3 is TGTGCCAGCAGCCAAGAAGCTGAAGCTTTCTTT. Protein: CASSQEAEAFF.

The chain recombines TRBV6-6 with TRBJ1-3; D not certain. V gave up 6 bases and J gave up 7 bases, with 10 bases separating them. CDR3 length equals 12 residues. In germline, CDR1 is MNHNY, CDR2 SVGAGI (reference sequence). CDR3 amino acids: CASRGPDNTIYF. DNA of the CDR3: TGTGCCAGCAGAGGGCCAGACAACACCATATATTTT.

The table lists this clone with a count of one. The chain couples TRBV6-6 to TRBJ2-7; D is unresolved. Germline CDR1 reads MNHNY; CDR2 reads SVGAGI (reference sequence). Deletions cut 8 bases from V and 1 base from J, with 12 bases between. CDR3 length equals 13 residues. The DNA for the CDR3 is TGTGCCAGCTCCGTTTCCAGTTCCTACGAGCAGTACTTC. Its protein product is CASSVSSSYEQYF.